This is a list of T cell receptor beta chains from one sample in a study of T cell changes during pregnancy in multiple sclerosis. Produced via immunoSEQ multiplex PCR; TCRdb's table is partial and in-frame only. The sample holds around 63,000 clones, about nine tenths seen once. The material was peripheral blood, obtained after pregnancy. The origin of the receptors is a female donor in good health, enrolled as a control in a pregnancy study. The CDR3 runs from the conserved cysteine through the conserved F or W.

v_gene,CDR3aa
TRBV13,CASSPKLAGGLGDTQYF
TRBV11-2,CASSPGQVNEQFF
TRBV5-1,CASRIGGEKLFF
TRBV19,CASSEPAGQGRSGANVLTF
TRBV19,CASSITSDTINVYTF
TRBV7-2,CASSFLSGELFF
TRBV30,CAWGLLGLSGANVLTF
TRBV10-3,CAISGTGNSPLHF
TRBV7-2,CASSLVASSGNTIYF
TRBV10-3,CATGTVYGYTF
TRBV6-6,CASRGVLAGGVREQYF
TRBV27,CATLTGTGGYTF
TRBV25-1,CASSQTDRNTEAFF
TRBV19,CASSAWTSGGGETQYF
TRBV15,CATSRDSEGGHQPQHF
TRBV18,CASSPPGQGVTGELFF
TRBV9,CASSVVPLTDTQYF